Listed here are 10 T cell receptor beta chains from one sample, sequenced in a study of cytomegalovirus exposure and HLA in healthy donors. Sequenced by immunoSEQ multiplex PCR; TCRdb stores in-frame clones only, minus some. Among 220,000 or so clones listed, around 78% were seen once. Sample: PBMCs. The receptors derive from a woman between 18 and 30 years old in good health and CMV-seronegative.

V usage is TRBV5-1 and J usage is TRBJ2-5; no definite D call. The CDR3 extends over 13 amino acids. Trimming shortened V by 3 bases and J by 3 bases, and 9 bases separated the two germline ends. Germline CDR1 reads SGHRS; CDR2 reads YFSETQ. The CDR3 loop is CASSWTFKETQYF. Written as DNA, the CDR3 is TGCGCCAGCAGCTGGACCTTCAAAGAGACCCAGTACTTC.

This CDR3 reads CASSLVSGLEAFF. The CDR3 nucleotides read TGTGCCAGCAGTTTAGTTTCGGGACTAGAAGCTTTCTTT. V usage is TRBV27 and J usage is TRBJ1-1, with D maybe TRBD1 (5 bases). CDR1 is MNHEY and CDR2 is SMNVEV in the germline V gene (reference sequence). The CDR3 has 13 residues. Trimming left V 2 bases short and J 8 bases short, with 12 bases between.

This clone was counted a single time. The chain recombines TRBV4-1 with TRBJ2-1, with TRBD2 identical over 8 bases. CDR1 and CDR2 from the germline V gene are MGHRA and YSYEKL. V lost 4 bases and J lost 3; bases outside the gene matches: 8. There are 16 residues in the CDR3. DNA of the CDR3: TGCGCCAGCAGCCCAAGATATAGCGGGAACTACAATGAGCAGTTCTTC. The encoded protein is CASSPRYSGNYNEQFF.

The chain joins TRBV5-1 to TRBJ2-3; TRBD2 agrees at 12 bases. CDR1 SGHRS and CDR2 YFSETQ come from the germline V gene. Trimming took 4 bases from V and 3 from J; bases not matched to a gene: 3. The CDR3 has 15 amino acids. CDR3 coding DNA: TGCGCCAGCAGCATGACTAGCGGGGGTACAGATACGCAGTATTTT. Its protein is CASSMTSGGTDTQYF.

The chain carries TRBV10-2 and TRBJ2-7; possibly TRBD2 for D (6 bases). This CDR3 has 13 residues. Germline V gene data show CDR1 as WSHSY and CDR2 as SAAADI. V was clipped by 4 bases and J by 4 bases, with 11 bases between them. CDR3 in amino acids: CASSGGTLYEQYF. The CDR3 DNA is TGCGCCAGCAGTGGGGGGACTTTATACGAGCAGTACTTC.

The chain is built from TRBV2 and TRBJ1-1; TRBD1 is a possible D gene (6 bases). This CDR3 is built from 15 residues. V lost 5 bases and J 4 bases, leaving 17 bases between the germline ends. In germline, CDR1 is SNHLY, CDR2 FYNNEI. CDR3 region: CASSFMDSSSTEAFF. CDR3 nucleotides: TGTGCCAGCAGTTTCATGGACAGCTCATCCACTGAAGCTTTCTTT.

The J gene is TRBJ2-1, the V gene TRBV27; D remains unclear. Trimming removed 6 bases at V and 10 bases at J, with 16 bases between. The germline V gene encodes CDR1 MNHEY and CDR2 SMNVEV (reference sequence). The CDR3 is 13 residues long. CDR3 in DNA: TGTGCCAGCAGGGGTAGACCTGAACGGGAGCAGTTCTTC. Translating it yields CASRGRPEREQFF.

V and J are TRBV7-8 and TRBJ2-3, with D maybe TRBD1 (5 bases). The CDR3 is 14 amino acids. The germline V gene has CDR1 SGHVS and CDR2 FQNEAQ. V was trimmed by 3 bases and J by 3 bases, leaving 10 bases between them. CDR3 in DNA: TGTGCCAGCAGCTTGGGCAGGGCGACAGATACGCAGTATTTT. Translating it yields CASSLGRATDTQYF. Combining the CDR3 with reference TRBV7-8 and TRBJ2-3 gives the whole variable domain GAGVSQSPRYKVAKRGQDVALRCDPISGHVSLFWYQQALGQGPEFLTYFQNEAQLDKSGLPSDRFFAERPEGSVSTLKIQRTQQEDSAVYLCASSLGRATDTQYFGPGTRLTVL.

This chain joins TRBV27 and TRBJ2-7, with 9 bases that match TRBD2. The CDR3 has 15 amino acids. J lost 5 bases, V lost 1 base, and 6 bases had no gene match. The germline gives CDR1 MNHEY, CDR2 SMNVEV (reference sequence). DNA of the CDR3: TGTGCCAGCAGTTTATATTTAGCGGGAGCTGACGAGCAGTACTTC. Protein: CASSLYLAGADEQYF.

This rearrangement joins TRBV6-1 to TRBJ1-1; D is unresolved. Germline V CDR1 and CDR2: MNHNS, SASEGT. The CDR3 has 11 residues. V dropped 4 bases and J dropped 11 bases, with 11 bases sitting between them. Written as DNA, the CDR3 is TGTGCCAGCAGTGGAGGCCAGACCGCTTTCTTT. Its protein product is CASSGGQTAFF.